Reported below is one TCR beta chain. Its antigen target is currently unknown. Base qualities were left out, and no much larger clone turns up one base away. CDR1 and CDR2 are read off the germline V gene (reference sequence) as DFQATT and SNEGSKA. The CDR3 spans 14 residues, from the cysteine through the phenylalanine. CDR3 DNA only is kept here, 42 bases in frame from base 1. V is clipped by 0 bases and J by 2 bases, and the sequence between their germline boundaries is 10 bases long. The entry originates in a study of CD8 T cells in ankylosing spondylitis (dated by TCRdb to 2016 to 2017). For the study in its entirety: To find TCR variants linked to disease, the study profiled T cell receptor beta repertoires in ankylosing spondylitis patients and healthy donors. In total, the full study cohort was made up of over a hundred healthy donors and approximately 27 ankylosing spondylitis patients. Samples of peripheral blood were taken, and for ankylosing spondylitis patients, synovial fluid was collected as well.

The listed sequencing device is Illumina HiSeq 2500. Quantitative 5'-RACE with molecular barcodes was used to prepare TCR beta libraries. The paper's processing steps were these. A new computational method, built on a probabilistic model of VDJ rearrangement, was used to identify disease-linked TCR variants. Clones were called with MiXCR by TCRdb after fastp trimmed the public reads at Q25, and only in-frame beta chains were retained. A single entry per CDR3 protein holds the most common genes and DNA from its merged rows. TCRdb, rather than the study authors, made the V and J calls. Within this sample are approximately 500,000 distinct CDR3 sequences, with roughly 13% of them counted one time only. The ten largest clones add up to 6.8% of the sample. Study-level results and caveats: Some TCR beta motif variants had previously been reported in synovial fluid and blood of reactive arthritis patients, which suggested common disease-initiation mechanisms. Significant enrichment of the disease-linked clones was reported in matched synovial fluid samples from ankylosing spondylitis patients. The disease-linked clones had a CD8+ phenotype and were found at relatively low frequencies in peripheral blood. A TCR beta motif of seven or eight highly homologous amino acid variants appeared characteristic of blood from ankylosing spondylitis patients.

Specimen: blood, either unsorted or a sorted T cell fraction (not recorded which). This TCR was recovered from a male donor with ankylosing spondylitis. The rearranged segments are TRBV20-1 and TRBJ2-5, with the D gene call left open. The CDR3 amino acid sequence is: CSARDLRIQETQYF. The DNA is TGCAGTGCTAGAGATCTCAGGATACAAGAGACCCAGTACTTC.